The 14 T cell receptor beta chains given below trace back to one sample, sequenced in a study of blood T cell repertoires in COVID-19. The table came from immunoSEQ multiplex PCR; TCRdb's copy has only in-frame clones and leaves some out. This repertoire shows 290,000 or so clones, 90% found once; its top ten account for 3.5% to 4.5%. The sequenced material came from PBMCs or T cells enriched from blood (not recorded which). These receptors all come from a woman younger than 35 with acute COVID-19.

This chain links TRBV18 with TRBJ1-5, with unresolved D. Germline-derived CDR1 and CDR2 are KGHSH and LQKENI. V was shortened by 3 bases and J by 2 bases, with 2 bases between the two germline ends. The length of the CDR3 is 12 residues. The CDR3 DNA reads as TGTGCCAGCTCACCCGGCAATCAGCCCCAGCATTTT. Translated, it gives CASSPGNQPQHF. The full variable domain, completed using reference TRBV18 and TRBJ1-5, is NAGVMQNPRHLVRRRGQEARLRCSPMKGHSHVYWYRQLPEEGLKFMVYLQKENIIDESGMPKERFSAEFPKEGPSILRIQQVVRGDSAAYFCASSPGNQPQHFGDGTRLSIL.

This clone is a singleton in its sample. The chain recombines TRBV27 with TRBJ2-7, with D unresolved. This CDR3 spans 13 amino acids. V gave up 4 bases and J gave up 4 bases, with 11 bases separating them. The germline gives CDR1 MNHEY, CDR2 SMNVEV (reference sequence). CDR3 in amino acids: CASSYLSHYEQYF. The CDR3 DNA sequence: TGTGCCAGCAGTTACCTTAGTCATTACGAGCAGTACTTC.

The gene calls are TRBV5-6 and TRBJ1-1; TRBD1 matches at 7 bases. This CDR3 has 16 residues. Germline loops: CDR1 SGHDT, CDR2 YYEEEE. V lost 2 bases and J lost 7; bases outside the gene matches: 14. CDR3 in amino acids: CASSLPGTDAYNEAFF. Here the CDR3 DNA reads TGTGCCAGCAGCTTACCCGGGACAGACGCTTATAATGAAGCTTTCTTT.

The genes are TRBV4-2 and TRBJ1-1; D not certain. The CDR3 length is 11 residues. Germline CDR1 and CDR2: LGHNA and YNFKEQ. The ends were cut back, 5 bases at V and 8 bases at J, with 9 bases in the middle. The chain's CDR3 is CASSYGVEAFF. The DNA for the CDR3 is TGTGCCAGCAGCTATGGAGTGGAAGCTTTCTTT.

The J gene is TRBJ2-5, the V gene TRBV10-3, with D perhaps matching TRBD1 (6 bases). V lost 1 base and J 5 bases, leaving 17 bases between the germline ends. Germline CDR1 is ENHRY and CDR2 is SYGVKD. The CDR3 covers 16 residues. The CDR3 is CAISELDSSLGETQYF. The CDR3 DNA reads as TGTGCCATCAGTGAGTTGGACAGCAGCCTGGGGGAGACCCAGTACTTC.

The V call is TRBV18, the J call TRBJ1-4, with D uncertain. Looked up from germline, CDR1 is KGHSH and CDR2 is LQKENI. There are 12 residues in the CDR3. Deletions cut 5 bases from V and 8 bases from J, with 9 bases between. In nucleotides, the CDR3 is TGTGCCAGCTCAGCCCTGAGGGAAAAACTGTTTTTT. The encoded protein is CASSALREKLFF.

Remarks on this clone: The sample has other DNA sequences that encode this CDR3 too. V and J are TRBV7-9 and TRBJ2-1; TRBD2 aligns across 9 bases. The CDR3 runs to 15 residues. Germline trimming cut 3 bases from V and 4 bases from J; bases unmatched to any gene: 4. CDR1 and CDR2 (germline): SEHNR, FQNEAQ (reference sequence). CDR3 DNA: TGTGCCAGCAGCTTGTCCCTAGCGGGATACAATGAGCAGTTCTTC. This translates into CASSLSLAGYNEQFF.

The chain has TRBV3-1 (or the pseudogene TRBV3-2) and TRBJ1-5; 9 bases agree with TRBD1. The germline CDR1 and CDR2 sequences are LGHDT and YNNKEL (reference sequence). CDR3 length: 15 amino acids. V gave up 4 bases and J gave up 2 bases; unmatched junction bases: 3. This CDR3 reads CASSPRTGGNQPQHF. DNA of the CDR3: TGTGCCAGCAGCCCCCGGACAGGGGGCAATCAGCCCCAGCATTTT.

This clone was counted only a few times. The rearrangement uses TRBV4-2 and TRBJ2-7; 12 nucleotides align to TRBD2. The germline CDR1 and CDR2 sequences are LGHNA and YNFKEQ. This CDR3 region has 17 residues. V lost 0 bases, J lost 5 bases, and 8 bases stayed unmatched. CDR3 region: CASSQDLTSGRGDEQYF. For the CDR3, the DNA is TGTGCCAGCAGCCAAGATTTGACTAGCGGGAGAGGCGACGAGCAGTACTTC.

The chain links TRBV28 to TRBJ1-1; possible D gene TRBD1, 5 bases. V was shortened by 6 bases and J by 0 bases, with 14 bases between the two germline ends. Germline V gives CDR1 MDHEN, CDR2 SYDVKM. The CDR3 runs to 15 residues. CDR3 amino acids: CASSEARGLNTEAFF. The CDR3, as DNA: TGTGCCAGCAGCGAAGCTCGGGGGTTGAACACTGAAGCTTTCTTT.

The genes are TRBV28 and TRBJ2-7, with 9 bases matching TRBD2. CDR1 is MDHEN, CDR2 SYDVKM, per germline. The CDR3 length is 16 residues. J gave up 6 bases and V 3 bases, and 12 bases lay outside the gene matches. The CDR3 spells CASSFAGGPIRLEQYF. CDR3 in DNA: TGTGCCAGCAGTTTCGCGGGAGGGCCGATACGTCTCGAGCAGTACTTC. Full variable domain (missing parts from reference TRBV28 and TRBJ2-7): DVKVTQSSRYLVKRTGEKVFLECVQDMDHENMFWYRQDPGLGLRLIYFSYDVKMKEKGDIPEGYSVSREKKERFSLILESASTNQTSMYLCASSFAGGPIRLEQYFGPGTRLTVT.

The chain combines TRBV7-2 with TRBJ1-2; TRBD1 is a possible D gene (5 bases). Germline CDR1 reads SGHTA; CDR2 reads FQGNSA. V was trimmed by 5 bases and J by 5 bases, leaving 15 bases between them. This CDR3 contains 14 residues. The CDR3 sequence is CASSPRGAQYGYTF. The CDR3 DNA follows: TGTGCCAGCAGCCCTCGTGGGGCGCAGTATGGCTACACCTTC.

The V gene is TRBV28, the J gene TRBJ2-1, with D possibly matching TRBD2 (6 bases). The ends were cut back, 5 bases at V and 0 bases at J, with 11 bases in the middle. The CDR3 contains 15 residues. Per germline, CDR1 MDHEN and CDR2 SYDVKM. Written as DNA, the CDR3 is TGTGCCAGCAGTCGACTAGGGGACTCCTACAATGAGCAGTTCTTC. This translates into CASSRLGDSYNEQFF.

The J gene is TRBJ2-7, the V gene TRBV28; D perhaps matches TRBD1 (6 bases). In germline, CDR1 is MDHEN, CDR2 SYDVKM. CDR3 length: 17 amino acids. V lost 0 bases to trimming and J lost 4 bases, with 19 bases between them. As DNA, the CDR3 is TGTGCCAGCAGTTTATGGGGGGCAACAGGACAAATGTACGAGCAGTACTTC. The encoded protein is CASSLWGATGQMYEQYF. Full variable domain (rest looked up from reference TRBV28 and TRBJ2-7): DVKVTQSSRYLVKRTGEKVFLECVQDMDHENMFWYRQDPGLGLRLIYFSYDVKMKEKGDIPEGYSVSREKKERFSLILESASTNQTSMYLCASSLWGATGQMYEQYFGPGTRLTVT.